This TCR beta chain originates from a study of response to subunit inactivated influenza vaccine. The CDR3 is 15 residues long. The V end lost 6 bases, the J end lost 2 bases, and 15 bases lay between the germline ends. TCRdb itself ran the RT-PCR reads through MiXCR, one entry per CDR3 protein. The repertoire consists of more than 700,000 distinct CDR3 sequences, with approximately 22% occurring once and the leading ten covering roughly a tenth. This clonotype turned up a few times. This receptor was obtained from a man aged 45-60 years who received an inactivated influenza vaccine. The sequencing here drew on PBMCs from blood, taken 5 days after vaccination. The chain combines TRBV12-3 or TRBV12-4 with TRBJ2-3; no firm D call. The DNA for the CDR3 is TGTGCCAGCAGCGAGAATCCGGGCCTCACAGATACGCAGTATTTT. Its translation is CASSENPGLTDTQYF.